This T cell receptor beta chain is drawn from a study of T cells in Graves' hyperthyroidism and ophthalmopathy. The CDR3 is 14 amino acids. V lost 7 bases and J lost 1, with 13 bases in between. Germline assignment: CDR1 SQVTM and CDR2 ANQGSEA. Template material for amplifying TCR beta CDR3 regions consisted of RNA transcripts. During a first-round RT-PCR of the TCR CDR3, the HTBI primer set was used. TCRdb called the multiplex PCR reads again in MiXCR, with one record for every CDR3 protein. Of approximately 620,000 distinct CDR3 sequences listed, more than 15% are singletons. This clonotype was obtained from a middle-aged woman with Graves' ophthalmopathy. The V gene is TRBV29-1, the J gene TRBJ2-2; a possible D gene is TRBD2 (5 bases). Sequenced input: blood. The CDR3 sequence is CSASPGWNTGELFF. DNA of the CDR3: TGCAGCGCCTCCCCGGGGTGGAACACCGGGGAGCTGTTTTTT.